This TCR beta chain was found in a study of blood T cell repertoires in COVID-19. Looking at the study overall: Donors in the United States, Italy and Spain gave samples during acute or convalescent COVID-19.

Only a few counts were recorded for this clone. The CDR3 sequence is 15 residues long. V was cut by 3 bases and J by 2 bases, with 10 bases left in between. Germline V lookup: CDR1 SGHVS, CDR2 FNYEAQ. Source study methods: Reference gene primers were amplified, and this amplification served to estimate nucleated cell counts. Clones were sequenced by immunoSEQ multiplex PCR, and TCRdb holds only the in-frame ones, with some missing. D and trimming were read from the DNA, whereas the V and J calls and clone size are those reported in that table. The data show tens of thousands of clones, 87% seen once. V and J are TRBV7-6 and TRBJ2-2; maybe TRBD1 (5 bases). The sequencing sample was made of peripheral blood. This receptor was taken from a human donor in a cohort sampled during active COVID-19. In nucleotides, the CDR3 is TGTGCCAGCAGCTTCGCGGACATCAACACCGGGGAGCTGTTTTTT. Protein sequence: CASSFADINTGELFF.